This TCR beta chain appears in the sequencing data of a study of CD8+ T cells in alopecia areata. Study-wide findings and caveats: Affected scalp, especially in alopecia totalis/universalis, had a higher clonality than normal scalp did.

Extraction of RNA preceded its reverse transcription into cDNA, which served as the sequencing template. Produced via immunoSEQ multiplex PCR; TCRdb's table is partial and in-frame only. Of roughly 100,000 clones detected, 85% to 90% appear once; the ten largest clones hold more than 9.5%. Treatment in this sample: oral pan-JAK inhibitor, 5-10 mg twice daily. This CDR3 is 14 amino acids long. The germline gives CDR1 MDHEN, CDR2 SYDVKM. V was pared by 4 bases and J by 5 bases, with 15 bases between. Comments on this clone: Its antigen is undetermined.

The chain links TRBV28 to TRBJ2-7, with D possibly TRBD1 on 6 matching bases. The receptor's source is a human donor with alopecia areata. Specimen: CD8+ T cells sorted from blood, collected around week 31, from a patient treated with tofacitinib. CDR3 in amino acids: CASSYAGGYHEQYF. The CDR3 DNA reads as TGTGCCAGCAGTTATGCTGGGGGCTACCACGAGCAGTACTTC.